This T cell receptor (beta chain) was sequenced in a study of blood T cell repertoires in COVID-19. Study-level information: Recovered status applied to Cohort 3 donors who had two consecutive negative PCRs. It also applied to those with clearance or with symptom resolution. PBMCs, B-cell-depleted T cells, or T cells provided the cDNA or gDNA that made up the material.

CDR1 and CDR2 from the germline V gene are SGDLS and YYNGEE. V lost 3 bases to trimming and J lost 2 bases, with 8 bases between them. CDR3 length equals 13 residues. Recruitment covered fewer than 25 US areas and drew participants whose ages spanned roughly 18 to 100 years. Assignment of participants to cohorts was predicated upon participant-reported clinical history. The sample holds a few counts of this clone. Sequencing was performed with immunoSEQ multiplex PCR; in TCRdb, only in-frame clones are kept and a portion is missing. The top ten clones hold roughly 25% of a sample with about 200,000 clones, roughly 86% of them seen once.

The chain combines TRBV9 with TRBJ1-1; D remains unclear. Material: PBMCs or T cells enriched from blood (not recorded which). This TCR was sampled from a woman in her thirties or forties in a cohort exposed to, infected with or recovered from COVID-19 (not recorded which). The CDR3 region is CASSALVNTEAFF. In nucleotides, the CDR3 is TGTGCCAGCAGCGCCCTAGTTAACACTGAAGCTTTCTTT.